These 17 T cell receptor beta chains were all obtained from the same sample, sequenced in a study of fetal regulatory T cell absence and autoimmunity. Generated by immunoSEQ multiplex PCR, the TCRdb table keeps only in-frame clones and is missing some. The sample lists some 87,000 clones, about two thirds occurring once. Sequencing was carried out using pancreas tissue. Receptors originate from a male donor with IPEX syndrome.

The V and J genes are TRBV29-1 and TRBJ2-5; the match to TRBD1 covers 9 bases. Per the germline V gene, CDR1 is SQVTM and CDR2 is ANQGSEA. The CDR3 spans 15 residues. J was trimmed by 1 base and V by 4 bases; bases with no gene match: 7. The CDR3 spells CSVGMYRGPQETQYF. For the CDR3, the DNA is TGCAGCGTTGGGATGTACAGGGGGCCCCAAGAGACCCAGTACTTC.

In DNA form, the CDR3 reads TGTGCCATCAGTGAGTCTAGCGGGAGGTACGAGCAGTACTTC. It specifies CAISESSGRYEQYF. The chain joins TRBV10-3 to TRBJ2-7; 10 bases align to TRBD2. Germline V gives CDR1 ENHRY, CDR2 SYGVKD. This CDR3 comprises 14 residues. Unmatched junction bases numbered 0, after V lost 0 bases and J lost 4 bases.

This clone was seen a handful of times. The chain links TRBV15 to TRBJ1-3; D is perhaps TRBD1 (6 bases). Per the germline V gene, CDR1 is LNHNV and CDR2 is YYDKDF (reference sequence). Trimming cost V 1 base and J 8 bases, with 18 bases left between them. This CDR3 is 16 amino acids long. CDR3 DNA sequence: TGTGCCACCAGCAGAGCACCTGCGGGGGGCGCAGACACCATATATTTT. This translates into CATSRAPAGGADTIYF.

The V gene is TRBV29-1, the J gene TRBJ1-1; possibly TRBD1 for D (6 bases). The V end lost 6 bases, the J end lost 4 bases, and 18 bases lay between the germline ends. Germline V gene lookup returns CDR1 SQVTM and CDR2 ANQGSEA. This CDR3 region has 14 residues. CDR3 nucleotide sequence: TGCAGCGTCGCCCCAGGGGAGGTGGGCACTGAAGCTTTCTTT. Its protein is CSVAPGEVGTEAFF.

The V call is TRBV7-7, the J call TRBJ2-5; no clear D gene. Germline assignment: CDR1 SSHAT and CDR2 FNYEAQ (reference sequence). The CDR3 sequence is 14 residues long. V lost 5 bases and J lost 1, with 11 bases in between. The chain's CDR3 is CASSRLASQETQYF. CDR3 nucleotides: TGTGCCAGCAGCCGTTTAGCCAGCCAAGAGACCCAGTACTTC. Based on the CDR3 plus reference TRBV7-7 and TRBJ2-5, the full variable domain is GAGVSQSPRYKVTKRGQDVTLRCDPISSHATLYWYQQALGQGPEFLTYFNYEAQPDKSGLPSDRFSAERPEGSISTLTIQRTEQRDSAMYRCASSRLASQETQYFGPGTRLLVL.

This clone was recorded a few times. V gene TRBV4-1 combines with J gene TRBJ2-7; the D is unclear. The V gene's germline CDR1 is MGHRA and CDR2 YSYEKL. This CDR3 contains 12 residues. V lost 4 bases to trimming and J lost 6 bases, with 10 bases between them. This CDR3 is CASSLPMGEQYF. The CDR3 DNA is TGCGCCAGCAGCCTCCCCATGGGCGAGCAGTACTTC.

This clone was counted between two and nine times. The genes are TRBV25-1 and TRBJ1-3; D remains ambiguous. The CDR3 has 12 amino acids. Trimming took off 5 bases at V and 7 bases at J, with 9 bases between the two ends. Germline lookup yields CDR1 MGHDK and CDR2 SYGVNS. The chain's CDR3 is CASSPMWNTIYF. The CDR3 bases are TGTGCCAGCAGTCCGATGTGGAACACCATATATTTT.

The rearrangement uses TRBV6-6 and TRBJ1-1; 8 bases align to TRBD1. Losses at the gene ends were 4 bases for V and 11 bases for J; bases not matched to a gene: 9. Germline V CDR1 and CDR2: MNHNY, SVGAGI (reference sequence). The CDR3 contains 13 residues. The CDR3 sequence is CASSLRQGRAAFF. The CDR3 DNA sequence: TGTGCCAGCAGTTTACGACAGGGGCGAGCGGCTTTCTTT.

The V call is TRBV2, the J call TRBJ1-5, with a possible D match to TRBD1 (6 bases). The CDR3 is 14 amino acids. Per germline, CDR1 SNHLY and CDR2 FYNNEI. V dropped 7 bases and J dropped 4 bases, with 14 bases sitting between them. The CDR3 nucleotides read TGTGCCAGCAAGGAAACAGGGTGGAATCAGCCCCAGCATTTT. As protein: CASKETGWNQPQHF.

This clone was observed once. This chain uses TRBV2 with TRBJ2-6, with 10 positions matching TRBD1. V shed 6 bases and J 0 bases; nucleotides not matched to a gene: 11. The CDR3 covers 19 residues. In germline, CDR1 is SNHLY, CDR2 FYNNEI. CDR3 coding DNA: TGTGCCAGCAGACCGGGACAGGGGAAGGCTAGCTCTGGGGCCAACGTCCTGACTTTC. Amino acid sequence: CASRPGQGKASSGANVLTF.

The V call is TRBV10-2, the J call TRBJ2-5, with D possibly TRBD2 on 6 matching bases. The CDR3 is 17 amino acids. V dropped 0 bases and J dropped 0 bases, with 14 bases sitting between them. The V gene's germline CDR1 is WSHSY and CDR2 SAAADI. CDR3 amino acids: CASSESSSGLYQETQYF. The CDR3 coding sequence is TGCGCCAGCAGTGAGTCTTCCTCTGGACTATACCAAGAGACCCAGTACTTC.

The sample holds a few counts of this clone. The rearrangement links TRBV5-1 to TRBJ2-2; 8 bases agree with TRBD1. J was trimmed by 0 bases and V by 5 bases; bases with no gene match: 0. Germline V gives CDR1 SGHRS, CDR2 YFSETQ. This CDR3 has 14 amino acids. CDR3 bases: TGCGCCAGCAGACAGGGGGCGAACACCGGGGAGCTGTTTTTT. It codes for CASRQGANTGELFF. The full variable domain, its missing parts supplied by reference TRBV5-1 and TRBJ2-2, is KAGVTQTPRYLIKTRGQQVTLSCSPISGHRSVSWYQQTPGQGLQFLFEYFSETQRNKGNFPGRFSGRQFSNSRSEMNVSTLELGDSALYLCASRQGANTGELFFGEGSRLTVL.

By its share, this clone is medium-sized. An end of the junction differs from the germline gene, which may be a read error. The chain links TRBV7-7 to TRBJ2-3; 11 bases agree with TRBD2. In germline, CDR1 is SSHAT, CDR2 FNYEAQ (reference sequence). The CDR3 length is 15 residues. CDR3 in amino acids: CASSLTSGGTDTQYF. The CDR3 DNA follows: TGTGCTAGCAGCCTGACTAGCGGGGGCACAGATACGCAGTATTTT.

The chain uses TRBV12-5 and TRBJ1-5; D perhaps matches TRBD1 (5 bases). Germline CDR1 LGHNT, CDR2 FRNRAP. Between the trimmed V and J ends, which lost 1 base and 2 bases, there was a span of 21 bases. CDR3 length equals 19 residues. The CDR3 DNA reads TGTGCTAGTGGTTTGGCCCTCTTTGGCTGGTTAGGGGGCAATCAGCCCCAGCATTTT. It codes for CASGLALFGWLGGNQPQHF.

The chain employs TRBV4-1 and TRBJ2-3; 8 positions match TRBD2. V lost 0 bases, J lost 1 base, and 6 bases stayed unmatched. CDR1 and CDR2 from the germline V gene are MGHRA and YSYEKL. This CDR3 has 17 amino acids. The CDR3 nucleotides read TGCGCCAGCAGCCAAGATGGCGGGGGGCTCGGCACAGATACGCAGTATTTT. Translated, it gives CASSQDGGGLGTDTQYF.

This clone was seen ten or more times. The J gene is TRBJ1-2, the V gene TRBV7-2; D gene ambiguous. V dropped 4 bases and J dropped 8 bases, with 14 bases sitting between them. The CDR3 has 13 residues. Germline CDR1 is SGHTA and CDR2 is FQGNSA. CDR3 bases: TGTGCCAGCAGCTCCCTGGGGTACACCGGCTACACCTTC. Translated: CASSSLGYTGYTF.

The rearrangement uses TRBV29-1 and TRBJ1-2; D is uncertain. The germline V and J ends were trimmed by 4 bases and 5 bases, with 14 bases remaining between them. Per the germline V gene, CDR1 is SQVTM and CDR2 is ANQGSEA. The CDR3 extends over 13 amino acids. CDR3: CSVASRGRYGYTF. The DNA of the CDR3 is TGCAGCGTTGCATCCCGCGGGAGATATGGCTACACCTTC.